Following are 8 T cell receptor beta chains from one sample sequenced in a study of blood T cell repertoires in COVID-19. Method: immunoSEQ multiplex PCR; TCRdb's copy keeps in-frame clones and lacks some. The sample contains fewer than 60,000 clones, roughly 82% of which appear only once. The sequenced sample consisted of peripheral blood. These TCRs come from a human donor in a cohort sampled during active COVID-19.

The chain employs TRBV11-2 and TRBJ2-5; D gene unclear. This CDR3 has 12 residues. The germline V gene has CDR1 SGHAT and CDR2 FQNNGV. V lost 5 bases and J 0 bases, leaving 4 bases between the germline ends. CDR3 nucleotides: TGTGCCAGCAGCCCGTACCAAGAGACCCAGTACTTC. This encodes CASSPYQETQYF.

The CDR3 bases are TGCGCCAGCAGCTTGGGGGCAGGAGGAAACACTGAAGCTTTCTTT. The encoded protein is CASSLGAGGNTEAFF. This chain connects TRBV5-1 to TRBJ1-1; the D is unclear. This CDR3 spans 15 amino acids. The germline CDR1 and CDR2 sequences are SGHRS and YFSETQ. V lost 0 bases and J 2 bases, leaving 11 bases between the germline ends. Filled out from reference TRBV5-1 and TRBJ1-1, the complete variable domain reads KAGVTQTPRYLIKTRGQQVTLSCSPISGHRSVSWYQQTPGQGLQFLFEYFSETQRNKGNFPGRFSGRQFSNSRSEMNVSTLELGDSALYLCASSLGAGGNTEAFFGQGTRLTVV.

This chain links TRBV5-1 with TRBJ2-5, with a tentative D call TRBD2 (5 bases). The ends were cut back, 1 base at V and 5 bases at J, with 12 bases in the middle. The germline gives CDR1 SGHRS, CDR2 YFSETQ. CDR3 size: 14 residues. CDR3 sequence: CASSLREFQETQYF. CDR3 DNA sequence: TGCGCCAGCAGCTTGCGGGAATTCCAGGAGACCCAGTACTTC.

V and J are TRBV5-8 and TRBJ2-7; TRBD2 might be the D (5 bases). Germline values: CDR1 SGHTS, CDR2 YDEGEE. The CDR3 sequence is 14 residues long. Trimming cost V 0 bases and J 2 bases, with 9 bases left between them. As DNA, the CDR3 is TGTGCCAGCAGCTTGGAGAGGGTAACCTACGAGCAGTACTTC. Encoded protein: CASSLERVTYEQYF.

The J gene is TRBJ2-7, the V gene TRBV28, with D unclear. This CDR3 region has 11 residues. V dropped 5 bases and J dropped 3 bases, with 5 bases sitting between them. The germline V gene has CDR1 MDHEN and CDR2 SYDVKM. For the CDR3, the DNA is TGTGCCAGCAGTATCATCTACGAGCAGTACTTC. The encoded protein is CASSIIYEQYF.

CDR3 in DNA: TGTGCCAGCGAACCGCGCTCTGGGGCCAACGTCCTGACTTTC. This gives the protein CASEPRSGANVLTF. This chain joins TRBV19 and TRBJ2-6; no definite D call. CDR3 length: 14 amino acids. The germline CDR1 and CDR2 sequences are LNHDA and SQIVND (reference sequence). V was trimmed by 9 bases and J by 0 bases, leaving 9 bases between them.

This chain connects TRBV7-2 to TRBJ2-1, with TRBD2 matching over 12 bases. Unmatched junction bases numbered 9, after V lost 2 bases and J lost 10 bases. The germline CDR1 and CDR2 sequences are SGHTA and FQGNSA. The CDR3 consists of 16 residues. The CDR3 DNA reads TGTGCCAGCAGCTTATCGACTAGCGGGAGCCGACGGGAGCAGTTCTTC. This encodes CASSLSTSGSRREQFF.

The chain has TRBV27 and TRBJ1-5, with TRBD1 matching 7 bases. This CDR3 contains 15 residues. From germline, CDR1 is MNHEY and CDR2 SMNVEV (reference sequence). The ends lost 5 bases at V and 4 bases at J; junction bases unmatched: 8. CDR3 DNA: TGTGCCAGCAGTCAGGGGGTGGGGGGAAATCAGCCCCAGCATTTT. This sequence encodes CASSQGVGGNQPQHF.